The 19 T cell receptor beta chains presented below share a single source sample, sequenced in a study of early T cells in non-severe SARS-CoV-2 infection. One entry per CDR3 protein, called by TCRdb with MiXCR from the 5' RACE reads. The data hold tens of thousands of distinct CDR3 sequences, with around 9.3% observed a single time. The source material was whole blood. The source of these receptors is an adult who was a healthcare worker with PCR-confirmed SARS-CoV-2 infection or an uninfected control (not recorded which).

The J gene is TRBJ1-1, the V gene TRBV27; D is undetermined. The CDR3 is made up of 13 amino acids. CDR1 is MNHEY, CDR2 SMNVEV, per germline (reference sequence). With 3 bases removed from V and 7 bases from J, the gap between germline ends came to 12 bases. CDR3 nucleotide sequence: TGTGCCAGCAGTTTCGATGGACCGGGTGAAGCTTTCTTT. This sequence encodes CASSFDGPGEAFF.

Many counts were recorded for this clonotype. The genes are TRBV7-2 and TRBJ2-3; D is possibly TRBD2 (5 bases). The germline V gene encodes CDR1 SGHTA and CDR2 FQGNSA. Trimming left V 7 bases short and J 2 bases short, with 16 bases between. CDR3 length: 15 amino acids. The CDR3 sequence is CASIRGSPYTDTQYF. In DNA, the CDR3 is TGTGCCAGCATTCGCGGGTCCCCTTACACAGATACGCAGTATTTT.

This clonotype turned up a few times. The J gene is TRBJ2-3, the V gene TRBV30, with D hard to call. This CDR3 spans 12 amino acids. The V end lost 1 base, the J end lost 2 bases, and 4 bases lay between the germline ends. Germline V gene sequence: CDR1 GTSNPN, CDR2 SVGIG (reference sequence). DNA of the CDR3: TGTGCCTGGAGTGGTAACACAGATACGCAGTATTTT. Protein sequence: CAWSGNTDTQYF.

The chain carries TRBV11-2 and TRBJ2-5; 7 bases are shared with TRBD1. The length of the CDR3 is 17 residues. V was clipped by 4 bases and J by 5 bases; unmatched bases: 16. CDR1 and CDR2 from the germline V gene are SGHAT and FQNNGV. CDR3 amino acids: CASSSQGVLPNTETQYF. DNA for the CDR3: TGTGCCAGCAGCTCCCAGGGGGTCCTCCCCAATACGGAGACCCAGTACTTC.

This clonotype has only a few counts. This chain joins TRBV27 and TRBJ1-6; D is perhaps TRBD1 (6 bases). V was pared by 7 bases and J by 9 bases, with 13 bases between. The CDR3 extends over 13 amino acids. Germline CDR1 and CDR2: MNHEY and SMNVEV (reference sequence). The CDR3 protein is CASTFLQGSPLHF. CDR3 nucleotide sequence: TGTGCCAGCACCTTCTTACAGGGTTCACCCCTCCACTTT.

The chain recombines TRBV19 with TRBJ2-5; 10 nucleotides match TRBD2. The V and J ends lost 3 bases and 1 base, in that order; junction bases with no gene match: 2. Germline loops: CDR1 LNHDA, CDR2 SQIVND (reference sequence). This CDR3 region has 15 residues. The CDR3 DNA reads TGTGCCAGTAGTATTTCTAGCGGGGGCCAAGAGACCCAGTACTTC. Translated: CASSISSGGQETQYF.

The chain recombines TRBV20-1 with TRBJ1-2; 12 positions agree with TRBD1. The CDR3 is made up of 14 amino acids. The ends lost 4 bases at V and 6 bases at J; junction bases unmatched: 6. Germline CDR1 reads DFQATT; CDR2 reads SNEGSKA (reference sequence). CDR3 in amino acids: CSATRDRGRNGYTF. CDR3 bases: TGCAGTGCTACCCGGGACAGGGGGCGTAATGGCTACACCTTC.

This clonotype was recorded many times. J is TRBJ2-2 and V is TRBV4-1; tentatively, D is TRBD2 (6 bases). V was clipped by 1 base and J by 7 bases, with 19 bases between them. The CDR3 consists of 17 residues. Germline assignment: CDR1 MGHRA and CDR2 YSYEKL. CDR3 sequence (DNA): TGCGCCAGCAGCCAAGTTATTGGAGGGCTGTTTAGCGGGGAGCTGTTTTTT. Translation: CASSQVIGGLFSGELFF.

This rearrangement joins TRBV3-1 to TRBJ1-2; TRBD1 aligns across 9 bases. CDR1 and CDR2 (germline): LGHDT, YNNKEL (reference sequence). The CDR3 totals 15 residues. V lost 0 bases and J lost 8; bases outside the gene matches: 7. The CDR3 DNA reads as TGTGCCAGCAGCCAAGATGGCCGGACAGGGGACGGCTACACCTTC. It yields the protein CASSQDGRTGDGYTF.

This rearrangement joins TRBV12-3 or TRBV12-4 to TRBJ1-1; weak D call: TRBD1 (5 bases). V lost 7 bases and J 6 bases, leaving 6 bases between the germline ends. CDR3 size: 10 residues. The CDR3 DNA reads TGTGCCAGCATGGGGCCTGAAGCTTTCTTT. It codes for CASMGPEAFF.

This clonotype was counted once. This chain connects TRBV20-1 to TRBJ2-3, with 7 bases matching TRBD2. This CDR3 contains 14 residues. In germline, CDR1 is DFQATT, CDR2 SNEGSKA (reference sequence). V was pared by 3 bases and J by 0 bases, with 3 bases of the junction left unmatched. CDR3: CSARLLASTDTQYF. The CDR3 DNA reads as TGCAGTGCTAGGTTACTAGCGAGCACAGATACGCAGTATTTT.

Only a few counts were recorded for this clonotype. The CDR3: CASRRGDRGGDTQYF. The CDR3 DNA reads TGTGCCAGCAGAAGGGGGGACAGGGGAGGTGATACGCAGTATTTT. The chain couples TRBV6-1 to TRBJ2-3; TRBD1 matches at 10 bases. The V segment lost 6 bases and the J segment 6 bases; nucleotides outside the gene matches: 9. The germline gives CDR1 MNHNS, CDR2 SASEGT. The CDR3 covers 15 residues.

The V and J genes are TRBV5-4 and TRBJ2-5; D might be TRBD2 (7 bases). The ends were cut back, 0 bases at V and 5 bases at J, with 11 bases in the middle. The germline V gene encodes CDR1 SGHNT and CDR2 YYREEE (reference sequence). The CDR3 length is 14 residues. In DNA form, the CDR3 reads TGTGCCAGCAGCTTGGGCGGGGGCAGGGAGACCCAGTACTTC. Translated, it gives CASSLGGGRETQYF.

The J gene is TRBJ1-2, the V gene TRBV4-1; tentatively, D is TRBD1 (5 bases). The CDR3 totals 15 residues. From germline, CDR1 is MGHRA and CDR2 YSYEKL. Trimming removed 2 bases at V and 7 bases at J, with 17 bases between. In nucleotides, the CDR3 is TGCGCCAGCAGCCAAACGACAGAAACGGCAAGTGGCTACACCTTC. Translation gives CASSQTTETASGYTF.

As DNA, the CDR3 is TGTGCCAGCAGCTTAGGGGGGCACCTCACCTACGAGCAGTACTTC. Translating gives CASSLGGHLTYEQYF. This chain links TRBV7-9 with TRBJ2-7; possible D gene TRBD1, 6 bases. Germline CDR1 and CDR2: SEHNR and FQNEAQ (reference sequence). The CDR3 is 15 residues long. The ends were cut back, 1 base at V and 2 bases at J, with 12 bases in the middle.

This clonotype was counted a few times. CDR3 loop: CASSPGSTDTQYF. CDR3 coding DNA: TGTGCCAGCAGCCCAGGATCCACAGATACGCAGTATTTT. This chain links TRBV7-8 with TRBJ2-3; no clear D gene. The CDR3 sequence is 13 residues long. CDR1 and CDR2 from the germline V gene are SGHVS and FQNEAQ. V was clipped by 5 bases and J by 2 bases, with 8 bases between them. The entire variable domain, with the rest obtained from reference TRBV7-8 and TRBJ2-3, is as follows: GAGVSQSPRYKVAKRGQDVALRCDPISGHVSLFWYQQALGQGPEFLTYFQNEAQLDKSGLPSDRFFAERPEGSVSTLKIQRTQQEDSAVYLCASSPGSTDTQYFGPGTRLTVL.

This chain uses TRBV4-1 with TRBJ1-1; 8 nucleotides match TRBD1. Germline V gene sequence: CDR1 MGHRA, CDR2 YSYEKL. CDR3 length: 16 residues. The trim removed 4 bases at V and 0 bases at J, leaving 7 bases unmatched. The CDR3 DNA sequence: TGCGCCAGCAGCCCCAGGGGGCGACCCATGAACACTGAAGCTTTCTTT. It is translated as CASSPRGRPMNTEAFF.

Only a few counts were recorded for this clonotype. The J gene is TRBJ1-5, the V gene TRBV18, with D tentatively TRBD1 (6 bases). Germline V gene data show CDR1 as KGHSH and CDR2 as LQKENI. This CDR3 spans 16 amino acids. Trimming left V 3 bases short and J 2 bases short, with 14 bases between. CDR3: CASSPTGFGGNQPQHF. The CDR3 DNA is TGTGCCAGCTCACCCACAGGGTTTGGTGGCAATCAGCCCCAGCATTTT.

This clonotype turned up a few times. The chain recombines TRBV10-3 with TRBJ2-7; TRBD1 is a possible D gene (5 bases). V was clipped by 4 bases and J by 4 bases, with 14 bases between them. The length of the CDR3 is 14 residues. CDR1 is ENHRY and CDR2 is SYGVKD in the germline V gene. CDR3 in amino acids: CAISGVGDRYEQYF. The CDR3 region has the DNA TGTGCCATCAGTGGGGTAGGGGATAGGTACGAGCAGTACTTC.